This paragraph covers one T cell receptor (beta chain) sequence. Antigen specificity is unknown. This sample was taken from a study of cytomegalovirus exposure and HLA in healthy donors. Study-wide context: Roughly 80 million unique TCRs from HLA-typed donors made up an early data release.

The PCR used 60 Vbeta and 13 Jbeta primers. Sequencing used immunoSEQ multiplex PCR; TCRdb keeps in-frame clones, though not all of them. The data show tens of thousands of clones, with approximately 78% seen just once and about 2% held by the top ten. General study points: Investigators reported 164 TCR beta chains as tied to cytomegalovirus. Reported performance of the classifier showed diagnosis of cytomegalovirus status with high specificity and sensitivity. Sequencing depth roughly uniform across donors was assumed in presence/absence analyses.

CDR1 MNHNS and CDR2 SASEGT come from the germline V gene. V lost 2 bases and J lost 7; bases outside the gene matches: 12. The CDR3 extends over 16 amino acids. The sample was PBMCs. The chain combines TRBV6-1 with TRBJ2-7; TRBD1 matches at 9 bases. The TCR originated in a man aged 18 to 30 in good health and CMV-seronegative. The CDR3 DNA reads TGTGCCAGCAGTGAACTTATTTCACAGGGGGCCCGGGAGCAGTACTTC. Amino acids: CASSELISQGAREQYF.